The 28 T cell receptor beta chains below come from one sample, sequenced in a study of post-analysis software for immune sequencing data. Study conclusions and caveats: TRBV5-6, TRBV5-1 and TRBV20-1 belonged to a set of about five TRBV segments that were more frequent in patients than controls.

These TCRs are of unknown antigen specificity. TCR beta cDNA libraries had unique molecular identifiers. TCRdb itself ran the PCR reads through MiXCR, one entry per CDR3 protein. Seen here are 350,000 to 450,000 distinct CDR3 sequences, approximately 38% observed once, and the top ten hold 13%. Sequenced material: blood. The source is a girl under 18 with multiple sclerosis.

This clonotype was seen many times. The chain is built from TRBV5-1 and TRBJ2-5; D not resolved. This CDR3 is 12 amino acids long. Germline-derived CDR1 and CDR2 are SGHRS and YFSETQ. V lost 1 base and J lost 3, with 4 bases in between. The CDR3 protein is CASSLPEETQYF. As DNA, the CDR3 is TGCGCCAGCAGCTTGCCAGAAGAGACCCAGTACTTC.

J is TRBJ2-1 and V is TRBV9; possibly TRBD1 or TRBD2 for D (5 bases each). The CDR3 length is 15 residues. With 0 bases removed from V and 6 bases from J, the gap between germline ends came to 13 bases. The germline CDR1 and CDR2 sequences are SGDLS and YYNGEE. CDR3 nucleotides: TGTGCCAGCAGCGTAGGTGGGGGAAGAAGCAATGAGCAGTTCTTC. The encoded protein is CASSVGGGRSNEQFF.

The V call is TRBV6-2 or TRBV6-3, the J call TRBJ1-1, with no clear D. The germline CDR1 and CDR2 sequences are MNHEY and SVGEGT. Trimming stripped 8 bases from V and 1 base from J, with 17 bases between. The CDR3 sequence is 15 residues long. The CDR3 sequence is CASYYGGGRNTEAFF. CDR3 nucleotides: TGTGCCAGCTATTACGGCGGTGGGCGGAACACTGAAGCTTTCTTT.

This clonotype was seen a handful of times. The gene calls are TRBV27 and TRBJ1-5; no clear D. Trimming removed 0 bases from V and 0 bases from J, with 3 bases in between. CDR3 length: 14 amino acids. CDR1 is MNHEY, CDR2 SMNVEV, per germline (reference sequence). This chain's CDR3 is CASSLSYSNQPQHF. The DNA of the CDR3 is TGTGCCAGCAGTTTATCGTATAGCAATCAGCCCCAGCATTTT.

In regard to this clonotype: One end of the junction fails to match germline, which may point to a read error. This chain joins TRBV12-3 or TRBV12-4 and TRBJ2-5; 10 nucleotides align to TRBD2. There are 16 residues in the CDR3. Here the CDR3 DNA reads TGTGCCAGCAGTTTATCGGGACTAGCGCGCCGAGAGGCCCAGTACTTC. It codes for CASSLSGLARREAQYF.

V gene TRBV6-5 combines with J gene TRBJ2-1; 9 bases are shared with TRBD2. The germline V gene encodes CDR1 MNHEY and CDR2 SVGAGI. The V segment lost 3 bases and the J segment 0 bases; nucleotides outside the gene matches: 6. This CDR3 is 17 amino acids long. The CDR3 region is CASSYRASGNSYNEQFF. The CDR3 region has the DNA TGTGCCAGCAGTTATCGGGCTAGCGGGAACTCCTACAATGAGCAGTTCTTC.

The chain recombines TRBV5-1 with TRBJ2-3; TRBD1 aligns across 7 bases. This CDR3 comprises 16 residues. V lost 0 bases and J lost 0; bases outside the gene matches: 4. The germline gives CDR1 SGHRS, CDR2 YFSETQ. CDR3 in amino acids: CASSLGQGSSTDTQYF. In DNA, the CDR3 is TGCGCCAGCAGCTTGGGACAGGGATCTAGCACAGATACGCAGTATTTT.

This clonotype has a handful of counts. The chain employs TRBV6-1 and TRBJ2-5, with 8 bases that match TRBD1. The end of the DNA aligns better with TRBJ2-7, so the J call may be wrong. Germline CDR1 reads MNHNS; CDR2 reads SASEGT. This CDR3 comprises 13 residues. For the CDR3, the DNA is TGTGCCAGCAGCCAAGGACAGGGCCACGAGCAGTACTTC. Translation gives CASSQGQGHEQYF.

Remarks on this clonotype: One end of the junction is discordant with germline, which a read error may explain. This sequence joins TRBV4-2 and TRBJ2-2; possible D gene TRBD2, 6 bases. The CDR3 is 19 amino acids. The germline V gene has CDR1 LGHNA and CDR2 YNFKEQ. Here the CDR3 DNA reads TGTGCCAGCAGCCAAGATCTGTGGGTGGGGGGTGAGAACACCGGGGAGCCGTTTTTT. This gives the protein CASSQDLWVGGENTGEPFF.

The chain uses TRBV5-1 and TRBJ2-1, with no clear D. The CDR3 is made up of 12 amino acids. Trimming left V 1 base short and J 10 bases short, with 9 bases between. Germline CDR1 SGHRS, CDR2 YFSETQ. The CDR3 is CASSLLGREQFF. As DNA, the CDR3 is TGCGCCAGCAGCTTGCTGGGCAGGGAGCAGTTCTTC.

As to this clonotype: A much larger clone lies one base from this, so it may be a read error. The chain is built from TRBV29-1 and TRBJ2-3, with D hard to call. V gave up 4 bases and J gave up 6 bases, with 11 bases separating them. Per the germline V gene, CDR1 is SQVTM and CDR2 is ANQGSEA. This CDR3 contains 12 residues. The chain's CDR3 is CSVVTPGDTQYF. For the CDR3, the DNA is TGCAGCGTTGTCACCCCGGGCGATACGCAGTATTTT.

The chain links TRBV30 to TRBJ1-5, with no clear D. The CDR3 loop spans 14 amino acids. V lost 3 bases and J lost 3, with 12 bases in between. Germline loops: CDR1 GTSNPN, CDR2 SVGIG (reference sequence). The DNA of the CDR3 is TGTGCCTGGAGAAAACGGGATCTCAATCAGCCCCAGCATTTT. Encoded protein: CAWRKRDLNQPQHF.

The chain combines TRBV6-2 or TRBV6-3 with TRBJ2-6; D is uncertain. CDR3 length: 16 amino acids. V lost 6 bases to trimming and J lost 0 bases, with 12 bases between them. Germline V gene data show CDR1 as MNHEY and CDR2 as SVGEGT. CDR3 region: CASSPGPTSGANVLTF. The CDR3 DNA sequence: TGTGCCAGCAGCCCGGGTCCCACCTCTGGGGCCAACGTCCTGACTTTC.

The rearrangement links TRBV7-2 to TRBJ2-5; D might be TRBD1 or TRBD2, each matching 5 bases. The end of the DNA is better explained by TRBJ2-7, so the J call may be wrong. Germline CDR1 and CDR2: SGHTA and FQGNSA. The CDR3 is made up of 16 amino acids. In DNA, the CDR3 is TGTGCCAGCAGCTCGGTGGGGGACCTGGGGCTCTACGAGCAGTACTTC. It codes for CASSSVGDLGLYEQYF.

This clonotype turned up a few times. The rearrangement uses TRBV20-1 and TRBJ2-1, with TRBD2 matching over 7 bases. Germline V CDR1 and CDR2: DFQATT, SNEGSKA (reference sequence). J lost 8 bases, V lost 1 base, and 14 bases had no gene match. The CDR3 is made up of 16 amino acids. The CDR3 is CSARGLAGGNYDEQFF. Here the CDR3 DNA reads TGCAGTGCTAGAGGACTAGCCGGGGGGAATTACGATGAGCAGTTCTTC.

This chain connects TRBV20-1 to TRBJ1-1; D unresolved. V lost 7 bases, J lost 11 bases, and 8 bases lay in between. The CDR3 covers 8 residues. Germline CDR1 reads DFQATT; CDR2 reads SNEGSKA (reference sequence). CDR3 amino acids: CSVRGAFF. The DNA for the CDR3 is TGCAGTGTCCGGGGTGCTTTCTTT.

This clonotype was found a few times. The chain couples TRBV7-2 to TRBJ1-5, with 8 bases fitting TRBD1. Germline CDR1 SGHTA, CDR2 FQGNSA. V lost 4 bases to trimming and J lost 5 bases; unmatched junction nucleotides: 1. The length of the CDR3 is 13 residues. Written as DNA, the CDR3 is TGTGCCAGCAGCTCGACAGGGGATCAGCCCCAGCATTTT. It codes for CASSSTGDQPQHF.

The rearrangement joins TRBV29-1 to TRBJ2-5; D might be TRBD1 or TRBD2, each matching 6 bases. V was trimmed by 4 bases and J by 4 bases, leaving 25 bases between them. CDR1 is SQVTM and CDR2 is ANQGSEA in the germline V gene. The length of the CDR3 is 17 residues. This CDR3 reads CSVVLVRGAGYGETQYF. In DNA, the CDR3 is TGCAGCGTTGTTCTCGTCAGGGGCGCGGGGTATGGAGAGACCCAGTACTTC.

The chain is built from TRBV7-8 and TRBJ1-2; tentative D call: TRBD1 (5 bases). CDR3 size: 17 residues. Germline V gene data show CDR1 as SGHVS and CDR2 as FQNEAQ. V gave up 2 bases and J gave up 2 bases, with 18 bases separating them. The CDR3 DNA sequence: TGTGCCAGCAGCTTAAGACGTTGGGGGGGAAAGAACTATGGCTACACCTTC. It encodes CASSLRRWGGKNYGYTF.

A few counts support this clonotype. The rearrangement joins TRBV6-1 to TRBJ2-7; the D is unclear. Germline lookup yields CDR1 MNHNS and CDR2 SASEGT. Trimming stripped 5 bases from V and 4 bases from J, with 9 bases between. This CDR3 has 12 amino acids. As DNA, the CDR3 is TGTGCCAGCAGTCCCCATTTATACGAGCAGTACTTC. This encodes CASSPHLYEQYF.

This sequence joins TRBV6-6 and TRBJ2-5, with 9 nucleotides matching TRBD1. V shed 3 bases and J 2 bases; nucleotides not matched to a gene: 4. Germline CDR1 reads MNHNY; CDR2 reads SVGAGI (reference sequence). The CDR3 contains 15 residues. CDR3 loop: CASSYPGQGQETQYF. The CDR3 coding sequence is TGTGCCAGCAGTTATCCGGGACAGGGACAAGAGACCCAGTACTTC.

This clonotype has only a few counts. The CDR3 sequence: CATSRLGHQETQYF. The CDR3 DNA sequence: TGTGCCACCAGCAGACTCGGACACCAAGAGACCCAGTACTTC. The chain joins TRBV15 to TRBJ2-5; D gene ambiguous. The CDR3 consists of 14 residues. The V gene lost 2 bases and the J gene lost 0 bases, with 7 bases spanning the gap. From germline, CDR1 is LNHNV and CDR2 YYDKDF (reference sequence).

This clonotype was counted only a few times. V and J are TRBV4-1 and TRBJ2-1, with 8 bases aligning to TRBD2. V gave up 3 bases and J gave up 1 base; unmatched junction bases: 11. The CDR3 covers 18 residues. Germline loops: CDR1 MGHRA, CDR2 YSYEKL. The CDR3 loop is CASSQGPQRGTSYNEQFF. The CDR3 DNA is TGCGCCAGCAGCCAGGGACCGCAGCGGGGGACGTCCTACAATGAGCAGTTCTTC.

This clonotype was detected only a few times. V is TRBV20-1 and J is TRBJ1-5; D gene unclear. Trimming pared 6 bases from V and 2 bases from J, leaving 17 bases between. The CDR3 extends over 15 amino acids. From germline, CDR1 is DFQATT and CDR2 SNEGSKA (reference sequence). CDR3 nucleotides: TGCAGTGCCATCCTTCGTGGAGGCGGCAATCAGCCCCAGCATTTT. This encodes CSAILRGGGNQPQHF.

This clonotype has only a few counts. This chain connects TRBV2 to TRBJ2-1; D remains ambiguous. From germline, CDR1 is SNHLY and CDR2 FYNNEI. The CDR3 has 14 residues. With 0 bases removed from V and 6 bases from J, the gap between germline ends came to 9 bases. The CDR3: CASSEALYTNEQFF. The CDR3 DNA follows: TGTGCCAGCAGTGAAGCCCTTTATACCAATGAGCAGTTCTTC.

The chain couples TRBV10-3 to TRBJ2-5; 9 bases align to TRBD1. The CDR3 consists of 13 residues. With 4 bases clipped from V and 5 bases from J, the junction kept 2 bases outside the gene matches. Germline-derived CDR1 and CDR2 are ENHRY and SYGVKD. This CDR3 reads CAISGGQGETQYF. The CDR3, as DNA: TGTGCCATCAGTGGCGGACAGGGGGAGACCCAGTACTTC.

This rearrangement joins TRBV6-5 to TRBJ2-1; 9 bases fit TRBD1. The CDR3 loop spans 20 amino acids. V trimming: 2 bases; J trimming: 0 bases; junction bases outside the gene matches: 14. The germline gives CDR1 MNHEY, CDR2 SVGAGI. The CDR3 DNA follows: TGTGCCAGCAGTTACCTGCCGGGACAGGGACCAGCTTTCTCCTACAATGAGCAGTTCTTC. This translates into CASSYLPGQGPAFSYNEQFF.

This clonotype came up once. The junction does not match germline at one end; this may be a read error. J is TRBJ2-2 and V is TRBV9, with D possibly being TRBD2 (6 bases). Germline V CDR1 and CDR2: SGDLS, YYNGEE. The CDR3 spans 15 residues. The CDR3 DNA reads TGTGCCAGCAGCGTACAAGAGACTAGGACCGGGGAGCGGTTTTTT. Residues: CASSVQETRTGERFF.